This T cell receptor (beta chain) was profiled in a study of blood T cell repertoires in COVID-19. The overall study: PBMCs, B-cell-depleted T cells, or T cells were the source of the cDNA or gDNA that made up the material.

Participants had their cohort set by participant-reported clinical history. In the authors' workflow: Researchers report that nucleated cell counts were estimated from reference gene primer amplification. Sequencing used immunoSEQ multiplex PCR; TCRdb keeps in-frame clones, though not all of them. V and J calls and clone size are copied from that table; D and trimming were computed from the DNA. The sample lists under 500,000 clones; 85% to 90% were seen once. The germline V gene encodes CDR1 GTSNPN and CDR2 SVGIG (reference sequence). V gave up 0 bases and J gave up 3 bases; unmatched junction bases: 9. This CDR3 region has 16 residues.

This chain uses TRBV30 with TRBJ2-3, with 7 bases aligning to TRBD2. This receptor was obtained from a man younger than 45 who had recovered from COVID-19. Sequenced material: PBMCs or T cells enriched from blood (not recorded which). CDR3 in amino acids: CAWSVEAGEKTDTQYF. The CDR3 region has the DNA TGTGCCTGGAGTGTAGAGGCGGGAGAAAAAACAGATACGCAGTATTTT.